The text below deals with one T cell receptor beta chain. Original handling: Estimation of nucleated cell counts relied on the amplification of reference gene primers. Repertoires were generated with immunoSEQ multiplex PCR, while TCRdb's copy carries only in-frame clones and drops some. V and J calls and clone size are copied from that table; D and trimming were computed from the DNA. The table has under 55,000 clones, roughly 85% seen once; the top ten hold 25%. V shed 3 bases and J shed 6 bases, with 18 bases lying between them. The germline gives CDR1 SGHNT, CDR2 YENEEA. This CDR3 has 15 amino acids. The data were taken from a study of blood T cell repertoires in COVID-19. Turning to the study itself: Material from acute and convalescent COVID-19 was sourced from the United States, Italy and Spain. T cells, B-cell-depleted T cells, or PBMCs provided the cDNA or gDNA that served as material.

The V gene is TRBV11-3, the J gene TRBJ2-7, with D possibly being TRBD2 (6 bases). The sequenced material came from peripheral blood. This TCR was recovered from a man in his 70s with acute or convalescent COVID-19. Here the CDR3 DNA reads TGTGCCAGCAGCTTTGGGCTAGCGCCTACGATCGAGCAGTACTTC. Its translation is CASSFGLAPTIEQYF.